This T cell receptor (beta chain) was sequenced during a study of cytomegalovirus exposure and HLA in healthy donors. Notes on the study in general: Cytomegalovirus association was listed for around 180 TCR beta chains. According to a later analysis, most TCR beta chains associated with CMV appeared HLA-restricted.

Looked up from germline, CDR1 is SNHLY and CDR2 is FYNNEI. The CDR3 loop spans 16 amino acids. The V segment lost 4 bases and the J segment 4 bases; nucleotides outside the gene matches: 8. 60 Vbeta and 13 Jbeta primers were used in PCR. The table came from immunoSEQ multiplex PCR; TCRdb's copy has only in-frame clones and leaves some out. The sample has roughly 120,000 clones, 80% seen once. Donors in the study were healthy people who gave bone marrow. These donors counted as nominally healthy when sampled, but unrecorded immune exposures were likely. In regard to this clone: Its antigen is undetermined.

The sequenced material came from PBMCs. The receptor's source is a male donor in good health and CMV-seronegative. This chain joins TRBV2 and TRBJ1-5, with 9 bases aligning to TRBD1. CDR3 region: CASSGPGTGRNQPQHF. The CDR3 nucleotides are TGTGCCAGCAGTGGGCCCGGGACAGGGAGGAATCAGCCCCAGCATTTT.